This T cell receptor (beta chain) was identified during a study of T cells in Graves' hyperthyroidism and ophthalmopathy. General study findings and limits: A 13 V-J model separated ophthalmopathy from stable hyperthyroidism.

Trimming took 7 bases from V and 2 from J; bases not matched to a gene: 8. CDR1 ENHRY and CDR2 SYGVKD come from the germline V gene. The CDR3 is 16 residues long. In its sample, this clonotype was seen a few times. As yet, its antigen is unknown. Amplified TCR beta CDR3 regions derived from RNA transcripts. An initial round of RT-PCR targeting the TCR CDR3 relied on the HTBI primer set. TCRdb analysed the multiplex PCR reads with MiXCR anew, one entry per CDR3 protein. The table has 300,000 to 450,000 distinct CDR3 sequences, 20% to 30% seen once. This chain links TRBV10-3 with TRBJ2-1, with TRBD1 identical over 10 bases. The sequence came from a man aged 45 to 65 with Graves' hyperthyroidism. Sequences were obtained from blood. CDR3 loop: CAIKRQGASPYNEQFF. CDR3 nucleotides: TGTGCCATCAAGAGACAGGGGGCTTCGCCCTACAATGAGCAGTTCTTC.